These T cell receptor beta chains were read from a single sample in a study of T cells expressing NK-cell markers. TCRdb reprocessed the 5' RACE reads and keeps a single row for each CDR3 protein, giving no DNA. The specimen's table records about 110,000 distinct CDR3 sequences. The sequenced sample was blood T cells: a sorted CD56 or NKG2C T cell subset, CD4+ or CD8+ T cells, or bulk PBMC T cells (not recorded which). All receptors derive from a woman aged 18 to 75 in good health. Each CDR3 is given with its conserved first and last residue.

j_gene: TRBJ2-5; v_gene: TRBV9; CDR3aa: CASSVGPIQETQYF
j_gene: TRBJ1-1; v_gene: TRBV6-2/TRBV6-3; CDR3aa: CASSEDTEAFF
j_gene: TRBJ2-6; v_gene: TRBV20-1; CDR3aa: CSATRTGLSGANVLTF
j_gene: TRBJ2-1; v_gene: TRBV19; CDR3aa: CASSTGTINEQFF
j_gene: TRBJ2-1; v_gene: TRBV21-1; CDR3aa: CASSKGGLPSSYNEQFF
j_gene: TRBJ2-2; v_gene: TRBV11-3; CDR3aa: CASSSVYRTGELFF
j_gene: TRBJ1-5; v_gene: TRBV12-3/TRBV12-4; CDR3aa: CASSLGDLVYPQHF
j_gene: TRBJ2-1; v_gene: TRBV9; CDR3aa: CASSGSLAGGWNEQFF
j_gene: TRBJ2-3; v_gene: TRBV29-1; CDR3aa: CSVDLQGLTDTQYF
j_gene: TRBJ2-1; v_gene: TRBV14; CDR3aa: CASSQEEGLSYNEQFF
j_gene: TRBJ2-2; v_gene: TRBV20-1; CDR3aa: CSARGQIGYTGELFF
j_gene: TRBJ1-1; v_gene: TRBV12-3/TRBV12-4; CDR3aa: CASSLERPEAFF
j_gene: TRBJ2-2; v_gene: TRBV6-4; CDR3aa: CASSATPTGELFF
j_gene: TRBJ2-1; v_gene: TRBV7-9; CDR3aa: CASSPGTFSYNEQFF
j_gene: TRBJ1-2; v_gene: TRBV4-3; CDR3aa: CASSEGTGLYGYTF
j_gene: TRBJ2-7; v_gene: TRBV7-9; CDR3aa: CASSLRDRVYDEQYF
j_gene: TRBJ2-1; v_gene: TRBV29-1; CDR3aa: CSVEDLEDEQFF
j_gene: TRBJ2-1; v_gene: TRBV4-3; CDR3aa: CASRPLAGGDNEQFF
j_gene: TRBJ1-4; v_gene: TRBV3-1; CDR3aa: CASSQDWGRANEKLFF
j_gene: TRBJ2-1; v_gene: TRBV11-3; CDR3aa: CASSLDGTTSSYNEQFF
j_gene: TRBJ2-1; v_gene: TRBV7-9; CDR3aa: CASSSWRGEYNEQFF
j_gene: TRBJ2-2; v_gene: TRBV28; CDR3aa: CASSYTGTRGAGELFF
j_gene: TRBJ2-3; v_gene: TRBV5-4; CDR3aa: CASSTGTGGDTQYF